Given below is one T cell receptor (beta chain) in context. The protocol was immunoSEQ multiplex PCR, while the TCRdb copy is restricted to in-frame clones and leaves out a portion. The sample records 100,000 to 150,000 clones, over 75% being singletons. The germline CDR1 and CDR2 sequences are SGDLS and YYNGEE. The V gene lost 0 bases and the J gene lost 5 bases, with 15 bases spanning the gap. The CDR3 loop spans 16 amino acids. This specimen belongs to a study of blood T cell repertoires in COVID-19. Study summary: In each case, the material was cDNA or gDNA derived from T cells, B-cell-depleted T cells, or PBMCs.

Sequenced: peripheral blood. This clonotype was sampled from a man older than 75 with active or convalescent COVID-19. J is TRBJ2-1 and V is TRBV9; D ambiguous. CDR3 residues: CASSVGLQIVNNEQFF. The CDR3 DNA sequence: TGTGCCAGCAGCGTAGGTCTACAGATAGTAAACAATGAGCAGTTCTTC.